Sequencing of this TCR beta chain was carried out in a study of blood T cell repertoires in COVID-19. The wider study: Some COVID-19 samples were acute and others convalescent; all came from the United States, Italy and Spain.

The length of the CDR3 is 15 residues. J gave up 5 bases and V 9 bases, and 15 bases lay outside the gene matches. CDR1 is SEHNR, CDR2 FQNEAQ, per germline (reference sequence). A few counts support this clone. In the original workflow: Nucleated cell counts were estimated from reference gene primer amplification. Sequenced by immunoSEQ multiplex PCR; TCRdb stores in-frame clones only, minus some. V, J and clone size reflect that table, while D and trimming were determined from the DNA. Altogether roughly 53,000 clones are present, 80% to 90% being singletons, with the ten largest covering about 2.5%.

This TCR was sampled from a man of 80 years or more with acute or convalescent COVID-19. The chain combines TRBV7-9 with TRBJ1-1; 7 bases map to TRBD1. Sequenced input: peripheral blood. CDR3 sequence (DNA): TGTGCCAGGGGGAAGGACAGGCCCAGGGGGACTGAAGCTTTCTTT. It yields the protein CARGKDRPRGTEAFF. Variable domain in full (rest from reference TRBV7-9 and TRBJ1-1): DTGVSQNPRHKITKRGQNVTFRCDPISEHNRLYWYRQTLGQGPEFLTYFQNEAQLEKSRLLSDRFSAERPKGSFSTLEIQRTEQGDSAMYLCARGKDRPRGTEAFFGQGTRLTVV.